This TCR beta chain came from a study of blood T cells in healthy people across ages. Together with a sample-barcoded 5' primer, a J-beta primer mix was included in a second PCR lasting roughly 7 to 11 cycles. TCRdb itself ran the 5' RACE reads through MiXCR, one entry per CDR3 protein. The data show fewer than 600,000 distinct CDR3 sequences, about 29% seen once. This CDR3 is built from 16 residues. The V gene's germline CDR1 is SGHVS and CDR2 FQNEAQ. The V end lost 1 base, the J end lost 2 bases, and 11 bases lay between the germline ends. These data were also filed under a second study, of T cells of mothers and their children.

Sequencing input: blood. The V call is TRBV7-8, the J call TRBJ2-2, with D hard to call. This TCR was recovered from a boy between 2 and 10 years old in good health. Written as DNA, the CDR3 is TGTGCCAGCAGCTTAGGACCCCCCGGAAACACCGGGGAGCTGTTTTTT. Translation: CASSLGPPGNTGELFF.